This TCR beta chain was sequenced in a study of cytomegalovirus exposure and HLA in healthy donors. Overall study: Findings of an earlier analysis included roughly 110 million unique TCR beta sequences from 180 million or so T cells. Study conclusions and caveats: The authors listed approximately 150 TCR beta chains as cytomegalovirus-associated. It has been reported that TCR beta sequences accurately predicted the HLA-A and HLA-B alleles of most subjects.

With regard to this clone: As yet, its antigen is unknown.

The study ran its PCR with 60 Vbeta and 13 Jbeta primers. Sequencing was performed with immunoSEQ multiplex PCR; in TCRdb, only in-frame clones are kept and a portion is missing. The table has over 150,000 clones, 75% to 85% seen once. CDR1 and CDR2 from the germline V gene are SGHRS and YFSETQ. The CDR3 extends over 12 amino acids. The germline V and J ends were trimmed by 4 bases and 3 bases, with 7 bases remaining between them. The V call is TRBV5-1, the J call TRBJ1-1, with D tentatively TRBD1 (6 bases). What was sequenced was PBMCs. The TCR sequence derives from a man aged 45-60 years in good health and CMV-seropositive. CDR3 amino acids: CASSEGDTEAFF. The CDR3 region has the DNA TGCGCCAGCAGCGAGGGGGACACTGAAGCTTTCTTT.